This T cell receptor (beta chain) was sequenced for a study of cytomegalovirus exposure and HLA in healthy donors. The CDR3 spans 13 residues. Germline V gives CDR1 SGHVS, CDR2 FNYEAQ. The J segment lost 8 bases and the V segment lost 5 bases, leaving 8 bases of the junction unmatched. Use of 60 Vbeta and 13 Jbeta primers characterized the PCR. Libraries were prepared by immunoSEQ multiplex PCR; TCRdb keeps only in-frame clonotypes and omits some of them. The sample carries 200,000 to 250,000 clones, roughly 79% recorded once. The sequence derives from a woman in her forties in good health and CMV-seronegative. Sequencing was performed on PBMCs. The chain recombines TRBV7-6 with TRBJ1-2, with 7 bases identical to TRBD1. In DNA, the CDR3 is TGTGCCAGCAGCGGCTACAGGGGAGTGGGCTACACCTTC. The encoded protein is CASSGYRGVGYTF.